A few counts support the clone carrying this TCR beta chain. The data were taken from a study of blood T cell repertoires in COVID-19. Study information: Both acute and convalescent COVID-19 samples were obtained from the United States, Italy and Spain.

Trimming removed 6 bases from V and 5 bases from J, with 16 bases in between. Germline CDR1 reads MNHNY; CDR2 reads SVGAGI (reference sequence). This CDR3 spans 14 amino acids. Authors' methods: Using reference gene primer amplification, nucleated cell counts were estimated. Only in-frame clones appear in the TCRdb table, and some are missing; sequencing was by immunoSEQ multiplex PCR. V and J calls and clone size are those listed in that table; D and trimming were worked out from the DNA. The repertoire includes over 200,000 clones, roughly 86% of them detected once, and roughly 2.6% sits in the top ten.

This chain joins TRBV6-6 and TRBJ2-5, with no clear D. The sequence was collected from a woman aged 60-75 years with acute or convalescent COVID-19. Sample: peripheral blood. In nucleotides, the CDR3 is TGTGCCAGCAGAACCTCGTTTGTCAGGGAGACCCAGTACTTC. It yields the protein CASRTSFVRETQYF.